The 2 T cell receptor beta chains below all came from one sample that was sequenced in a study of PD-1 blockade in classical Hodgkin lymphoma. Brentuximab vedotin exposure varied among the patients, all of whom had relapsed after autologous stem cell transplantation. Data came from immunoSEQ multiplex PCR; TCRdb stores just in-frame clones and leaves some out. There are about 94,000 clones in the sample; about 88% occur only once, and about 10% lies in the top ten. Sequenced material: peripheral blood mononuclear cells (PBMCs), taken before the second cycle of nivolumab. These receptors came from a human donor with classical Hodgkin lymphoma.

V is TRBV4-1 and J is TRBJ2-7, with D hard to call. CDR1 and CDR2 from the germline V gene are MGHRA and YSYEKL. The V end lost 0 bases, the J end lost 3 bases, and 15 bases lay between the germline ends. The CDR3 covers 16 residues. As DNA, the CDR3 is TGCGCCAGCAGCCAAGATCAGATCTTTCGTGGCTACGAGCAGTACTTC. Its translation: CASSQDQIFRGYEQYF.

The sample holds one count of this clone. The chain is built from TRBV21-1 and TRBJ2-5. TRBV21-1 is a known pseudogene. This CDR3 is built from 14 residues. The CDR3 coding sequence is TGTGCCAGCAGGAAGGGTCAAGTTAGGGAGACCCAGTACTTC. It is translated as CASRKGQVRETQYF.